The TCR beta chain under discussion was sequenced for a study of shared clonotypes between healthy human individuals. Assay used: immunoSEQ multiplex PCR; TCRdb lists only in-frame clones, some missing. The repertoire holds 730,000 or so clones, less than 80% seen once, with about 1.8% in the top ten. Study-wide points: All-four-donor shared clonotypes had higher generation probabilities than non-shared clonotypes did.

Germline CDR1 MNHNS, CDR2 SASEGT. V shed 4 bases and J shed 4 bases, with 8 bases lying between them. This CDR3 contains 13 residues. This clone has more than one count but fewer than ten. Its antigen remains unknown. Input material: memory CD4+ T cells sorted from blood. Subset denoted: CD45RA-negative fraction. This chain links TRBV6-1 with TRBJ2-1; no clear D. This clonotype was sampled from a woman aged 25 to 39 in good health. This chain's CDR3 is CASSVLLYNEQFF. In nucleotides, the CDR3 is TGTGCCAGCAGTGTCCTTCTTTACAATGAGCAGTTCTTC.